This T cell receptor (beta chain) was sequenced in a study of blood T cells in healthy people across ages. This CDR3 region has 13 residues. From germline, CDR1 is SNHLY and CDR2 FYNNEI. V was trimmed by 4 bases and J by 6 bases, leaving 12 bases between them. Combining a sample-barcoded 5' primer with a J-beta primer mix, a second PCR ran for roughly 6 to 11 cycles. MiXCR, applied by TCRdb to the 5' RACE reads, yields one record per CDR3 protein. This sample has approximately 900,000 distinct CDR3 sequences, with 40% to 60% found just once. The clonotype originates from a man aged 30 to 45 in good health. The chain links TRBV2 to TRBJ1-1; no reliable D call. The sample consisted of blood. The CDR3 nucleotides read TGTGCCAGCAGTGCAACGTGGTTTGCTGAAGCTTTCTTT. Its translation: CASSATWFAEAFF.